The clone carrying this T cell receptor (beta chain) turned up a few times. The time point here: blood at routine non-recurrence follow-up after resection. Unsorted tumor, nontumor lung tissue or cryopreserved PBMC supplied the whole RNA. The germline V and J ends were trimmed by 3 bases and 1 base, with 12 bases remaining between them. Looked up from germline, CDR1 is SNHLY and CDR2 is FYNNEI. The CDR3 is 15 amino acids. The sample is drawn from a study of spatial heterogeneity in lung cancer. For the study at large: Around 70 TRACERx patients with early, untreated non-small cell lung cancer donated samples. Beta-chain sequences consistently outnumbered alpha-chain sequences in detection. Combinations of a unique TCR and a UMI were tallied in raw reads, and on average each appeared more than ten times.

Each CDR3 protein gets one entry after TCRdb re-called the 5' RACE reads with MiXCR. The sample holds 9,500 to 12,000 distinct CDR3 sequences, over 9.5% seen once. The clonotype was recovered from a female donor with early-stage non-small cell lung cancer. The chain has TRBV2 and TRBJ1-1, with no clear D. Specimen: PBMCs, collected at follow-up. CDR3 sequence (DNA): TGTGCCAGCAGTGACGATAGCTTTTCGAACACTGAAGCTTTCTTT. Its protein product is CASSDDSFSNTEAFF.